Below, one T cell receptor beta chain is given with its context. The CDR3 consists of 14 residues. V was trimmed by 4 bases and J by 0 bases, leaving 10 bases between them. In germline, CDR1 is MNHNS, CDR2 SASEGT. This entry belongs to a study of OX40 agonist ivuxolimab in advanced cancers. Only in-frame clones appear in the TCRdb table, and some are missing; sequencing was by immunoSEQ multiplex PCR. The table shows about 30,000 clones, with 90% occurring only once. The sample in question was CD4+ or CD8+ T cells sorted from blood, obtained in a trial of the OX40 agonist ivuxolimab. The clonotype originates from an adult with an advanced solid tumor such as melanoma, head and neck, liver or kidney cancer. This chain uses TRBV6-1 with TRBJ2-7; D gene uncertain. The CDR3 coding sequence is TGTGCCAGCAGTGGGACGAAATACTCCTACGAGCAGTACTTC. Residues: CASSGTKYSYEQYF.